What follows is one TCR beta chain and its context. V was trimmed by 3 bases and J by 4 bases, leaving 9 bases between them. In germline, CDR1 is LNHDA, CDR2 SQIVND (reference sequence). The CDR3 covers 14 residues. The data stem from a study of cytomegalovirus exposure and HLA in healthy donors. The PCR had 60 Vbeta and 13 Jbeta primers. Clones were read by immunoSEQ multiplex PCR, and TCRdb kept only the in-frame ones, dropping some. The sample records around 130,000 clones, over 70% being singletons. The sequencing input was PBMCs. The receptor was isolated from a woman between 18 and 29 years old in good health and CMV-seronegative. The J gene is TRBJ1-4, the V gene TRBV19; D may be TRBD1 (5 bases). CDR3 DNA: TGTGCCAGTAGTATGTCGCAGGGTAATGAAAAACTGTTTTTT. Residues: CASSMSQGNEKLFF.